Shown below are 21 T cell receptor beta chains from a single sample sequenced in a study of metastatic and nonmetastatic thyroid tumors (dated by TCRdb to 2020 to 2021). Library preparation used PCR. The run used an Illumina HiSeq 4000. TCRdb ran its own pipeline on the public reads, namely fastp trimming at Q25 and MiXCR clone calling, and kept in-frame beta chains. Present in this sample are under 20,000 clones, approximately 28% of which were seen just once. Less than 25% of the sample lies in the top ten. No treatment had been received by any patient before thyroid surgery. Sequencing was carried out using tumor tissue. These receptors all stem from a male donor with papillary thyroid cancer or a benign thyroid nodule (not recorded which). Some clones in this sample may be carry-over from other donors' samples.

This clone was seen at least ten times. This chain joins TRBV6-1 and TRBJ1-5; the D is unclear. Looked up from germline, CDR1 is MNHNS and CDR2 is SASEGT. This CDR3 is built from 15 residues. Trimming took off 5 bases at V and 1 base at J, with 12 bases between the two ends. CDR3 coding DNA: TGTGCCAGCAGTTCCATACAGAGGAGCAATCAGCCCCAGCATTTT. This codes for CASSSIQRSNQPQHF.

The chain joins TRBV6-1 to TRBJ1-2; D call uncertain. The germline gives CDR1 MNHNS, CDR2 SASEGT. V lost 1 base and J 3 bases, leaving 6 bases between the germline ends. The CDR3 has 13 amino acids. The chain's CDR3 is CASSEDSHYGYTF. The CDR3 DNA sequence: TGTGCCAGCAGTGAAGACAGTCACTATGGCTACACCTTC.

The table lists this clone with many counts. Other DNA variants within this sample encode the same CDR3. J is TRBJ2-2 and V is TRBV5-4; 7 bases are shared with TRBD2. The CDR3 runs to 15 residues. Looked up from germline, CDR1 is SGHNT and CDR2 is YYREEE (reference sequence). The trim removed 1 base at V and 7 bases at J, leaving 7 bases unmatched. CDR3 residues: CASSLWGLAGGELFF. For the CDR3, the DNA is TGTGCCAGCAGCTTGTGGGGGTTAGCGGGCGGGGAGCTGTTTTTT.

The CDR3 sequence: CASSQDGAGNYEQYF. In DNA form, the CDR3 reads TGTGCCAGCAGCCAAGATGGAGCGGGAAACTACGAGCAGTACTTC. The chain has TRBV3-1 and TRBJ2-7; 7 bases line up with TRBD2. V gave up 0 bases and J gave up 3 bases; unmatched junction bases: 5. This CDR3 region has 15 residues. The germline V gene has CDR1 LGHDT and CDR2 YNNKEL (reference sequence).

This clone was detected a few times. A much larger clone lies a single base off, so this may be a read error. This CDR3 fails to terminate in the conserved phenylalanine or tryptophan, so it likely reflects a read error. The rearrangement uses TRBV28 and TRBJ2-5; 7 bases are shared with TRBD1. The V gene's germline CDR1 is MDHEN and CDR2 SYDVKM. CDR3 length: 13 residues. The CDR3 DNA reads as TGTGGACCCGGAGGACAGGTCGGGGAGACCCAGTACTAC. Its protein product is CGPGGQVGETQYY.

V gene TRBV7-3 combines with J gene TRBJ2-7; D is unclear. From germline, CDR1 is SGHTA and CDR2 FQGTGA. The CDR3 consists of 14 residues. V lost 1 base to trimming and J lost 3 bases, with 10 bases between them. Here the CDR3 reads CASSLSGAGYEQYF. DNA for the CDR3: TGTGCCAGCAGCTTAAGTGGTGCCGGCTACGAGCAGTACTTC.

Only a few counts were recorded for this clone. Other DNA sequences of this sample code for an identical CDR3. The chain links TRBV25-1 to TRBJ2-5; tentatively, D is TRBD2 (6 bases). Germline CDR1 is MGHDK and CDR2 is SYGVNS. V was shortened by 3 bases and J by 5 bases, with 13 bases between the two germline ends. The CDR3 has 14 residues. CDR3 residues: CASSERRAGETQYF. The CDR3 coding sequence is TGTGCCAGCAGTGAGAGGAGGGCGGGTGAGACCCAGTACTTC. The whole variable domain, remainder taken from reference TRBV25-1 and TRBJ2-5, is EADIYQTPRYLVIGTGKKITLECSQTMGHDKMYWYQQDPGMELHLIHYSYGVNSTEKGDLSSESTVSRIRTEHFPLTLESARPSHTSQYLCASSERRAGETQYFGPGTRLLVL.

The chain employs TRBV20-1 and TRBJ2-7; a weak D match, TRBD2 (7 bases). Germline V CDR1 and CDR2: DFQATT, SNEGSKA (reference sequence). This CDR3 region has 15 residues. Trimming cost V 5 bases and J 2 bases, with 19 bases left between them. CDR3 nucleotide sequence: TGCAGTGCTTCAGGGGCGGGAGCCCGTCCCTACGAGCAGTACTTC. Amino acids: CSASGAGARPYEQYF.

This clone was observed a handful of times. The chain is built from TRBV2 and TRBJ2-7; a possible D gene is TRBD2 (5 bases). Germline V gene data show CDR1 as SNHLY and CDR2 as FYNNEI. The CDR3 runs to 14 residues. V shed 7 bases and J shed 6 bases, with 19 bases lying between them. In nucleotides, the CDR3 is TGTGCCAGCACCATGAGGAGCGGCGACGGCGAGCAGTACTTC. It yields the protein CASTMRSGDGEQYF.

Many counts were recorded for this clone. V is TRBV27 and J is TRBJ2-5; TRBD2 matches at 9 bases. Germline-derived CDR1 and CDR2 are MNHEY and SMNVEV (reference sequence). V was clipped by 6 bases and J by 5 bases; unmatched bases: 10. The CDR3 is 15 amino acids. The CDR3 nucleotides are TGTGCCAGCAGCCTAGTGCGGGGGGGCTGGGAGACCCAGTACTTC. Amino acids: CASSLVRGGWETQYF.

In this sample, this clone is medium-sized (0.01 to 0.1%). The CDR3 is CASLIKPGLAGDEQFF. CDR3 DNA sequence: TGTGCCAGCCTTATTAAACCGGGACTAGCGGGAGATGAGCAGTTCTTC. The V gene is TRBV7-8, the J gene TRBJ2-1, with 14 nucleotides matching TRBD2. CDR3 length equals 16 residues. J gave up 8 bases and V 8 bases, and 11 bases lay outside the gene matches. Germline values: CDR1 SGHVS, CDR2 FQNEAQ.

This clone was observed at least ten times. The rearrangement joins TRBV20-1 to TRBJ2-5, with TRBD1 matching over 10 bases. V was clipped by 5 bases and J by 5 bases; unmatched bases: 8. The CDR3 extends over 14 amino acids. Germline V lookup: CDR1 DFQATT, CDR2 SNEGSKA (reference sequence). The CDR3 loop reads CSALGQGLSETQYF. The CDR3 DNA is TGCAGTGCTTTGGGACAGGGGCTTTCGGAGACCCAGTACTTC.

In DNA, the CDR3 is TGCGCCAGCAGCTTCATAACGGGAATGGGCGCTGAAGCTTTCTTT. Translated, it gives CASSFITGMGAEAFF. This chain connects TRBV5-1 to TRBJ1-1; no clear D. V lost 2 bases and J lost 6, with 17 bases in between. Germline values: CDR1 SGHRS, CDR2 YFSETQ. The CDR3 is 15 residues long. Supplemented by reference TRBV5-1 and TRBJ1-1, the full variable domain reads KAGVTQTPRYLIKTRGQQVTLSCSPISGHRSVSWYQQTPGQGLQFLFEYFSETQRNKGNFPGRFSGRQFSNSRSEMNVSTLELGDSALYLCASSFITGMGAEAFFGQGTRLTVV.

This clone has only a few counts. This chain links TRBV6-1 with TRBJ1-1; 7 bases agree with TRBD1. Per germline, CDR1 MNHNS and CDR2 SASEGT. Trimming removed 6 bases from V and 5 bases from J; junction bases left unmatched: 12. The CDR3 is 15 amino acids. The CDR3 DNA is TGTGCCAGCAGGCAAAGGGGGCGCGTTGGTACTGAAGCTTTCTTT. It encodes CASRQRGRVGTEAFF.

The V gene is TRBV11-1, the J gene TRBJ2-1, with D unclear. Between the trimmed V and J ends, which lost 0 bases and 3 bases, there was a span of 9 bases. The CDR3 runs 15 residues. Germline CDR1 is SGHAT and CDR2 is FQDESV (reference sequence). The CDR3 DNA reads as TGTGCCAGCAGCTTAGCGGGTGTTAGCTACAATGAGCAGTTCTTC. Amino acid sequence: CASSLAGVSYNEQFF.

This clone was picked up a small number of times. The chain combines TRBV28 with TRBJ1-2; 9 nucleotides match TRBD1. The CDR3 is 18 amino acids. CDR1 and CDR2 (germline): MDHEN, SYDVKM. The trim removed 6 bases at V and 4 bases at J, leaving 18 bases unmatched. CDR3 protein: CASRGDPGQGGPGYGYTF. In DNA, the CDR3 is TGTGCCAGCAGGGGGGATCCGGGACAGGGAGGACCTGGCTATGGCTACACCTTC.

This clone was seen at least ten times. The genes are TRBV11-1 and TRBJ1-2, with D perhaps TRBD1 (5 bases). Germline CDR1 reads SGHAT; CDR2 reads FQDESV (reference sequence). V was shortened by 4 bases and J by 4 bases, with 19 bases between the two germline ends. The CDR3 sequence is 16 residues long. The CDR3 here is CASSSTSVDRLYGYTF. The CDR3 DNA sequence: TGTGCCAGCAGCTCAACCTCCGTCGACAGACTCTATGGCTACACCTTC.

The chain is built from TRBV5-1 and TRBJ2-7; D is unresolved. CDR3 length equals 13 residues. Looked up from germline, CDR1 is SGHRS and CDR2 is YFSETQ. V dropped 6 bases and J dropped 2 bases, with 12 bases sitting between them. CDR3 amino acids: CASNDELTYEQYF. The CDR3 DNA sequence: TGCGCCAGCAACGACGAGCTGACCTACGAGCAGTACTTC.

V is TRBV9 and J is TRBJ2-1, with 12 nucleotides matching TRBD2. This CDR3 comprises 16 residues. V dropped 3 bases and J dropped 9; count of bases not matched to a gene: 10. CDR1 SGDLS and CDR2 YYNGEE come from the germline V gene. CDR3 bases: TGTGCCAGCAGCGAAGGACTAGCGGGGCGCAATCGTGAGCAGTTCTTC. Translated, it gives CASSEGLAGRNREQFF.

V usage is TRBV20-1 and J usage is TRBJ2-7; D is perhaps TRBD2 (6 bases). The germline V gene has CDR1 DFQATT and CDR2 SNEGSKA (reference sequence). V was cut by 1 base and J by 6 bases, with 19 bases left in between. The CDR3 contains 15 residues. In DNA form, the CDR3 reads TGCAGTGCTAGAGCTCCGGGACTGATTTTAGTCGAGCAGTACTTC. As protein: CSARAPGLILVEQYF.

By sample fraction, this clone is large (0.1 to 1%). The chain couples TRBV20-1 to TRBJ1-5, with 8 bases lining up with TRBD1. J was trimmed by 2 bases and V by 6 bases; bases with no gene match: 9. Germline CDR1 reads DFQATT; CDR2 reads SNEGSKA (reference sequence). This CDR3 region has 15 residues. The CDR3 is CSAHRGGSGNQPQHF. The DNA of the CDR3 is TGCAGTGCGCACAGGGGGGGCTCGGGCAATCAGCCCCAGCATTTT.